The T cell receptor beta chain described here comes from a study of blood T cell repertoires in COVID-19. Libraries were prepared by immunoSEQ multiplex PCR; TCRdb keeps only in-frame clonotypes and omits some of them. The repertoire has about 260,000 clones, roughly 86% of them found once; the top ten carry roughly 4.9%. Germline V gene data show CDR1 as MNHEY and CDR2 as SMNVEV (reference sequence). The CDR3 spans 16 residues. Trimming left V 4 bases short and J 0 bases short, with 15 bases between. In its sample, this clone was seen once. The chain combines TRBV27 with TRBJ1-1, with D possibly being TRBD1 (5 bases). The sequence derives from a woman aged 55-70 years with COVID-19, enrolled during active disease. The sequenced sample was peripheral blood. The CDR3 DNA reads TGTGCCAGCAGTTCCCCGAGCAGGGCGGTGAACACTGAAGCTTTCTTT. Amino acid sequence: CASSSPSRAVNTEAFF.